Listed here are 8 T cell receptor beta chains from one sample, sequenced in a study of blood T cell repertoires in COVID-19. Libraries were prepared by immunoSEQ multiplex PCR; TCRdb keeps only in-frame clonotypes and omits some of them. The sample includes roughly 430,000 clones, approximately 85% of them seen just once. Sequencing used PBMCs or T cells enriched from blood (not recorded which). The source is a woman aged 40 to 50 with acute COVID-19.

The V call is TRBV27, the J call TRBJ1-1; 7 nucleotides align to TRBD1. CDR3 length: 16 residues. With V trimmed by 2 bases and J by 0 bases, 6 bases remained unmatched. Per the germline V gene, CDR1 is MNHEY and CDR2 is SMNVEV (reference sequence). CDR3 protein: CASSLTRQGMNTEAFF. The CDR3 bases are TGTGCCAGCAGTTTAACACGACAGGGCATGAACACTGAAGCTTTCTTT.

In its sample, this clone was seen a few times. This chain joins TRBV30 and TRBJ1-5; no clear D. The CDR3 spans 15 residues. Germline V gene sequence: CDR1 GTSNPN, CDR2 SVGIG (reference sequence). V lost 1 base and J lost 2, with 12 bases in between. CDR3 nucleotides: TGTGCCTGGAGTGCGCTATCTATTGGCAATCAGCCCCAGCATTTT. It codes for CAWSALSIGNQPQHF.

The chain is built from TRBV24-1 and TRBJ2-2; D gene unclear. The CDR3 has 16 amino acids. Germline V gene lookup returns CDR1 KGHDR and CDR2 SFDVKD. V gave up 0 bases and J gave up 0 bases, with 7 bases separating them. CDR3 protein: CATSDLNQANTGELFF. CDR3 bases: TGTGCCACCAGTGATTTGAACCAGGCGAACACCGGGGAGCTGTTTTTT.

The rearrangement links TRBV7-2 to TRBJ2-7; D gene ambiguous. Germline-derived CDR1 and CDR2 are SGHTA and FQGNSA. The V and J ends lost 2 bases and 4 bases respectively, with 15 bases between them. The CDR3 has 15 amino acids. The chain's CDR3 is CASSLRESDSYEQYF. CDR3 nucleotides: TGTGCCAGCAGCTTACGCGAGTCCGATTCATACGAGCAGTACTTC.

This clone was detected a few times. The V call is TRBV30, the J call TRBJ1-6, with 8 bases fitting TRBD1. Germline V lookup: CDR1 GTSNPN, CDR2 SVGIG (reference sequence). The J segment lost 9 bases and the V segment lost 5 bases, leaving 3 bases of the junction unmatched. The CDR3 is 12 amino acids. The CDR3 region is CAWGQGGSPLHF. DNA of the CDR3: TGTGCCTGGGGACAGGGAGGTTCACCCCTCCACTTT.

The V and J genes are TRBV30 and TRBJ2-1; 8 bases fit TRBD1. The germline V gene encodes CDR1 GTSNPN and CDR2 SVGIG (reference sequence). Trimming cost V 3 bases and J 0 bases; bases outside gene matches: 1. This CDR3 spans 14 amino acids. The CDR3 loop reads CAWSQGASYNEQFF. The CDR3 nucleotides are TGTGCCTGGAGCCAGGGGGCCTCCTACAATGAGCAGTTCTTC. Drawing the rest from reference TRBV30 and TRBJ2-1, the complete variable domain is SQTIHQWPATLVQPVGSPLSLECTVEGTSNPNLYWYRQAAGRGLQLLFYSVGIGQISSEVPQNLSASRPQDRQFILSSKKLLLSDSGFYLCAWSQGASYNEQFFGPGTRLTVL.

The chain's CDR3 is CASSRQRQSSGANVLTF. CDR3 DNA: TGTGCCAGCAGCCGACAACGACAGAGCTCTGGGGCCAACGTCCTGACTTTC. This chain joins TRBV7-8 and TRBJ2-6; weak D call: TRBD1 (5 bases). The CDR3 extends over 17 amino acids. Germline V gene sequence: CDR1 SGHVS, CDR2 FQNEAQ. V lost 5 bases, J lost 0 bases, and 14 bases lay in between.

The chain carries TRBV2 and TRBJ1-5; D may be TRBD1 (5 bases). CDR1 is SNHLY and CDR2 is FYNNEI in the germline V gene. The germline V and J ends were trimmed by 0 bases and 0 bases, with 9 bases remaining between them. The CDR3 sequence is 16 residues long. CDR3 amino acids: CASSEAGPNSNQPQHF. CDR3 coding DNA: TGTGCCAGCAGTGAAGCGGGGCCCAATAGCAATCAGCCCCAGCATTTT.